The rows below give T cell receptor beta chains drawn from one sample of a study of shared clonotypes between healthy human individuals. TCRdb's table, derived via immunoSEQ multiplex PCR, lists solely in-frame clones and lacks some. The table shows a few hundred thousand clones, with approximately 77% occurring only once. The sample was PBMCs. The receptors derive from a woman aged 40 to 49 in good health. Some clones in this sample may be carry-over from other donors' samples. CDR3s include the opening cysteine and the closing phenylalanine or tryptophan. The D gene is left open where the match is weak. Clone size appears in some rows only: once, few, many, or a class for an expanded clone.

V gene	D gene	J gene	clone size	CDR3 protein	CDR3 DNA
TRBV10-3	NA	TRBJ2-2	NA	CAIRKSDTGELFF	TGTGCCATCAGAAAATCGGATACCGGGGAGCTGTTTTTT
TRBV27	TRBD2	TRBJ2-1	NA	CASKNQLAGETGEQFF	TGTGCCAGCAAGAACCAACTAGCGGGAGAAACCGGTGAGCAGTTCTTC
TRBV6-5	NA	TRBJ1-5	NA	CASSYRRDNQPQHF	TGTGCCAGCAGTTACCGACGGGACAATCAGCCCCAGCATTTT
TRBV30	TRBD1	TRBJ1-2	few	CAWDDRVKGYTF	TGTGCCTGGGATGACAGGGTGAAGGGCTACACCTTC
TRBV30	TRBD2	TRBJ2-1	NA	CAWSVVRGGRYNEQFF	TGTGCCTGGAGTGTCGTCCGGGGGGGACGCTACAATGAGCAGTTCTTC
TRBV28	NA	TRBJ2-7	few	CASSTPTGARGAYEQYF	TGTGCCAGCAGTACCCCGACAGGGGCACGGGGGGCCTACGAGCAGTACTTC
TRBV15	NA	TRBJ1-5	NA	CATSRDQGSNQPQHF	TGTGCCACCAGCAGAGATCAAGGTAGCAATCAGCCCCAGCATTTT
TRBV7-9	TRBD2	TRBJ2-7	many	CASSPQGSGGNEQYF	TGTGCCAGCAGCCCGCAGGGTAGCGGGGGGAACGAGCAGTACTTC
TRBV2	NA	TRBJ2-3	NA	CASIRASSTDTQYF	TGTGCCAGCATAAGGGCTAGCAGCACAGATACGCAGTATTTT
TRBV28	NA	TRBJ1-4	NA	CASSLWILTGSTNEKLFF	TGTGCCAGCAGTTTATGGATCCTCACAGGATCAACTAATGAAAAACTGTTTTTT
TRBV6-1	NA	TRBJ1-1	many	CASSEEVGAYTEAFF	TGTGCCAGCAGTGAAGAAGTGGGGGCTTACACTGAAGCTTTCTTT
TRBV6-1	NA	TRBJ2-7	once	CASSALGFTYEQYF	TGTGCCAGCAGTGCCCTCGGGTTCACCTACGAGCAGTACTTC
TRBV5-1	TRBD2	TRBJ2-1	NA	CASSETGGIEQFF	TGCGCCAGCAGCGAGACGGGAGGCATTGAGCAGTTCTTC
TRBV14	NA	TRBJ2-7	NA	CASSPGPAGFEQYF	TGTGCCAGCAGCCCCGGGCCGGCGGGGTTCGAGCAGTACTTC
TRBV20-1	NA	TRBJ2-7	NA	CSVKFTYEQYF	TGCAGTGTTAAATTTACCTACGAGCAGTACTTC
TRBV7-2	NA	TRBJ2-2	NA	CASSSRGAGGELFF	TGTGCCAGCAGCTCCAGGGGCGCTGGCGGGGAGCTGTTTTTT
TRBV29-1	NA	TRBJ2-1	NA	CSVEPYNEQFF	TGCAGCGTTGAACCGTACAATGAGCAGTTCTTC